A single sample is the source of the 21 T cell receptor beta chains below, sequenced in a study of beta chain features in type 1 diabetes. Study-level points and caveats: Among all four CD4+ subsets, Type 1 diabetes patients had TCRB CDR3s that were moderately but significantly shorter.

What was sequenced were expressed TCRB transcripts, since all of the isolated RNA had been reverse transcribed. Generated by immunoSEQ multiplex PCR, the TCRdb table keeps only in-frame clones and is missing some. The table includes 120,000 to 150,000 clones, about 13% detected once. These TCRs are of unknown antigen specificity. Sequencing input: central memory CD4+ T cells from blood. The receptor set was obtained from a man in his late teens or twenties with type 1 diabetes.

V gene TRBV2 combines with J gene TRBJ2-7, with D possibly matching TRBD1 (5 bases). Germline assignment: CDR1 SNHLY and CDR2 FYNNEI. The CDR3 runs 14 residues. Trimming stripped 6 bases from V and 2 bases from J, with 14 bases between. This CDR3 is CASSQQGDPYEQYF. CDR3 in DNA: TGTGCCAGCAGCCAACAAGGGGATCCCTACGAGCAGTACTTC.

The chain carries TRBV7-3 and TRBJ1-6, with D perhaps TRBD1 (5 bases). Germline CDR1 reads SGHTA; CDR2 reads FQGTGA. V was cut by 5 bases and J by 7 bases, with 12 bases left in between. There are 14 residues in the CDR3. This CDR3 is CASSATAANSPLHF. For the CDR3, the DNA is TGTGCCAGCAGCGCGACAGCCGCCAATTCACCCCTCCACTTT. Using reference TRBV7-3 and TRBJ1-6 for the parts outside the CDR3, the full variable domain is GAGVSQTPSNKVTEKGKYVELRCDPISGHTALYWYRQSLGQGPEFLIYFQGTGAADDSGLPNDRFFAVRPEGSVSTLKIQRTERGDSAVYLCASSATAANSPLHFGNGTRLTVT.

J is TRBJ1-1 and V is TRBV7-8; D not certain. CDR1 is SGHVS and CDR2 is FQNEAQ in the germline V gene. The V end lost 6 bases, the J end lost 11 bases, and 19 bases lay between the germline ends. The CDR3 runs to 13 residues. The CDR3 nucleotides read TGTGCCAGCAGTTACCGGGCTCCCGAAGAGGCTTTCTTT. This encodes CASSYRAPEEAFF.

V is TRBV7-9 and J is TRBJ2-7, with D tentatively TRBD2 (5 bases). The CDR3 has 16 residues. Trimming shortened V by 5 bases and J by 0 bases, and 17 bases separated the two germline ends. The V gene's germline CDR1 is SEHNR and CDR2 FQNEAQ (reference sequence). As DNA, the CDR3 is TGTGCCAGCAGCCCCCAAGGCGTAGGGAGCTCCTACGAGCAGTACTTC. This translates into CASSPQGVGSSYEQYF.

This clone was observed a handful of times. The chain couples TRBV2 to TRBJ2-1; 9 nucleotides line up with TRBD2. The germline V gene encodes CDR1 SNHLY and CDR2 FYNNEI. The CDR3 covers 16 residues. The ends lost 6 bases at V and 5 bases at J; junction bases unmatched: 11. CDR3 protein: CASSFEAGGINNEQFF. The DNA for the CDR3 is TGTGCCAGCAGCTTTGAAGCGGGGGGAATTAACAATGAGCAGTTCTTC.

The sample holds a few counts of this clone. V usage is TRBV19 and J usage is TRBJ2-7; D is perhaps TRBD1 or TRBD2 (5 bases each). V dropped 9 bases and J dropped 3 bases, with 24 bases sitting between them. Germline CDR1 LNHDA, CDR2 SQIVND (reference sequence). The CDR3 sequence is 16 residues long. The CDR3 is CASRSLRDGSNYEQYF. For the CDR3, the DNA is TGTGCCAGCCGTTCTTTAAGGGACGGATCAAACTACGAGCAGTACTTC.

CDR3 amino acids: CATSYNEQFF. The DNA of the CDR3 is TGTGCCACCTCTTACAATGAGCAGTTCTTC. The chain joins TRBV19 to TRBJ2-1; the D is unclear. Germline lookup yields CDR1 LNHDA and CDR2 SQIVND (reference sequence). This CDR3 has 10 amino acids. With 10 bases removed from V and 4 bases from J, the gap between germline ends came to 5 bases.

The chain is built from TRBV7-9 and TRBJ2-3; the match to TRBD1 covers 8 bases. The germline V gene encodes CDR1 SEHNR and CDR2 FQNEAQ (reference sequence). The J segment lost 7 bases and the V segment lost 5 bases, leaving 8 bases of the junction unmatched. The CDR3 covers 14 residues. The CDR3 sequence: CASSPMGDRNTQYF. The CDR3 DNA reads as TGTGCCAGCAGCCCCATGGGGGACAGGAATACGCAGTATTTT.

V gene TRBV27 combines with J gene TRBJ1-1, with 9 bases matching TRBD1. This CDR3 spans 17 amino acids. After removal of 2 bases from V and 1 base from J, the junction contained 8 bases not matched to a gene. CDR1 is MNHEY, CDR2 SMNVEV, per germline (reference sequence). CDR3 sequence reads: CASSLIVTGGTNTEAFF. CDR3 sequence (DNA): TGTGCCAGCAGTTTAATAGTCACAGGGGGCACGAACACTGAAGCTTTCTTT.

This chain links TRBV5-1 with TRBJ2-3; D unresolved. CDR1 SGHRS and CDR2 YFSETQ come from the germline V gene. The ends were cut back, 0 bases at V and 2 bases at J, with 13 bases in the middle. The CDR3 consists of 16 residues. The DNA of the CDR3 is TGCGCCAGCAGCTTGGGCGTCAGCGAGGACACAGATACGCAGTATTTT. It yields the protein CASSLGVSEDTDTQYF.

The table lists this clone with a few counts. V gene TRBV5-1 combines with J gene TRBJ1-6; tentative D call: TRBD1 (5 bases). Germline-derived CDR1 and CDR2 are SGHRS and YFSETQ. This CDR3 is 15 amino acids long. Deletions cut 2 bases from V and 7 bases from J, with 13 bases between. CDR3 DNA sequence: TGCGCCAGCAGCTTAACATCTTCAGGGAATTCACCCCTCCACTTT. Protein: CASSLTSSGNSPLHF.

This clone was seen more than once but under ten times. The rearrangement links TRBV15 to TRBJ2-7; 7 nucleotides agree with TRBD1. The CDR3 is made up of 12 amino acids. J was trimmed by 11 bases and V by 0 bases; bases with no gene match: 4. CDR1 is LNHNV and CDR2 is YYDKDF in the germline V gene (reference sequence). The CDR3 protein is CATSRDTTGKYF. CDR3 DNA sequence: TGTGCCACCAGCAGAGATACGACAGGGAAGTACTTC.

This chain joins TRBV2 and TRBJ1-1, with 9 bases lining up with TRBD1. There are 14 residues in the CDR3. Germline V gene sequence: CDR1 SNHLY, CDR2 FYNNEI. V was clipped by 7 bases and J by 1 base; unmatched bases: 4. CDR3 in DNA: TGTGCCAGCATTCCGGGACAGGGGAACACTGAAGCTTTCTTT. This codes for CASIPGQGNTEAFF.

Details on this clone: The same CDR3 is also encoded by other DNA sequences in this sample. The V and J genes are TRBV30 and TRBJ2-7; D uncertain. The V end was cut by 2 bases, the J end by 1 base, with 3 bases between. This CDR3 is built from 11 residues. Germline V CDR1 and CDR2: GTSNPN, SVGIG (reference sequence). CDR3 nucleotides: TGTGCCTGGAGTATTTCCTACGAGCAGTACTTC. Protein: CAWSISYEQYF.

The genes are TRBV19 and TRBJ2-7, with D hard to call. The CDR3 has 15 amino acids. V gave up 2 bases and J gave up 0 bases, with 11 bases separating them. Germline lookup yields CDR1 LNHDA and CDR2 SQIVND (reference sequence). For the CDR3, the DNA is TGTGCCAGTAGTATAACGACTTCCAGCTCCTACGAGCAGTACTTC. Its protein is CASSITTSSSYEQYF.

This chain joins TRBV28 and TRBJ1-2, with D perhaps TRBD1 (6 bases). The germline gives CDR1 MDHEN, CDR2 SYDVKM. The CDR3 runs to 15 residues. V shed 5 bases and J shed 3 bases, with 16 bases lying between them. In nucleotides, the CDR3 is TGTGCCAGCAGTCCCCGGACAGCAAGATACTATGGCTACACCTTC. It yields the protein CASSPRTARYYGYTF.

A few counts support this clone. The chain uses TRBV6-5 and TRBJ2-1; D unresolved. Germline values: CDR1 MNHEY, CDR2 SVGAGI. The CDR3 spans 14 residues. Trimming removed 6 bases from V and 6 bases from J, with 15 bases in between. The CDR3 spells CASSPLVASNEQFF. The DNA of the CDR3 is TGTGCCAGCAGCCCCTTAGTAGCCTCCAATGAGCAGTTCTTC.

CDR3 DNA sequence: TGTGCCAGCAGCCAAGTTAATGAGAACTATGGCTACACCTTC. Translation gives CASSQVNENYGYTF. The chain has TRBV4-2 and TRBJ1-2; the D is unclear. The CDR3 sequence is 14 residues long. CDR1 and CDR2 from the germline V gene are LGHNA and YNFKEQ. V was clipped by 1 base and J by 2 bases, with 8 bases between them.

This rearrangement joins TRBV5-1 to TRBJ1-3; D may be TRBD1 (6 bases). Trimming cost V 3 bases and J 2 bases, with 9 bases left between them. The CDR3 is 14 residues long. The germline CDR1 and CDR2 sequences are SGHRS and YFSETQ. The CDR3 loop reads CASSSGVAGNTIYF. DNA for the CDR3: TGCGCCAGCAGCTCAGGGGTAGCTGGAAACACCATATATTTT.

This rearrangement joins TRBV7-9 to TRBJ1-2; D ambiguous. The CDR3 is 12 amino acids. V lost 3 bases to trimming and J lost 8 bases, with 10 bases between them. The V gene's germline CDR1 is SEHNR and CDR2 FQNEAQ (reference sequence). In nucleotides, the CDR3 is TGTGCCAGCAGCTTCATCGGTGACGGCTACACCTTC. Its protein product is CASSFIGDGYTF.

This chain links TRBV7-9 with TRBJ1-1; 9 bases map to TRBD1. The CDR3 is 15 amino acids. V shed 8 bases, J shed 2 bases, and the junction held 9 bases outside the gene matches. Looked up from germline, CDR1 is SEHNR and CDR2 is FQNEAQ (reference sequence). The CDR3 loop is CASHRGLRENTEAFF. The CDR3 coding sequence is TGTGCCAGCCACAGGGGGCTTAGGGAAAACACTGAAGCTTTCTTT.